What follows is one T cell receptor beta chain and its context. This table comes from immunoSEQ multiplex PCR, and its TCRdb copy is limited to in-frame clones, with some not included. The sample shows some 2 million clones, 95% of them seen only once. The germline V gene encodes CDR1 KGHSH and CDR2 LQKENI. With 3 bases clipped from V and 5 bases from J, the junction kept 10 bases outside the gene matches. This CDR3 contains 17 residues. The data originate from a study of shared clonotypes between healthy human individuals. The source of this sequence is a man younger than 30 in good health. The sequencing sample was made of naive CD4+ T cells sorted from blood. The sample's subset: CD45RA+ positively selected. This rearrangement joins TRBV18 to TRBJ2-1, with 10 bases that match TRBD2. The CDR3 loop is CASSPPASGRVNNEQFF. DNA for the CDR3: TGTGCCAGCTCACCCCCCGCTAGCGGGAGAGTCAACAATGAGCAGTTCTTC.